These 22 T cell receptor beta chains were sequenced from one sample in a study of tumor and adjacent non-tumor tissue in lung cancer. A modified ARM-PCR protocol with three rounds of nested PCR amplified TCRbeta. TCRdb called the multiplex PCR reads again in MiXCR, with one record for every CDR3 protein. The table lists 90,000 to 110,000 distinct CDR3 sequences, about 61% of them singletons. This sample's RNA came from whole unsorted tissue. The normal lung tissue was taken more than 3 cm from the tumor edge. Sequencing was performed on distant non-tumor lung tissue. Every receptor here comes from a man aged 55 to 70 with non-small cell lung cancer.

In the case of this clonotype: The junction does not match germline at one end; this may be a read error. The V call is TRBV5-4, the J call TRBJ2-7, with D possibly TRBD1 on 6 matching bases. The CDR3 covers 15 residues. CDR1 and CDR2 (germline): SGHNT, YYREEE (reference sequence). In DNA form, the CDR3 reads TGTGCCAGCAGCCCAGGAGAACAGGGTACCTACGAACAGTACTTC. This encodes CASSPGEQGTYEQYF.

Concerning this clonotype: Its ends do not fully match the called genes, so a read error is possible. The CDR3 coding sequence is TGTGCCAGCATTGTGACAGCGGGCAATGAGCAGCTCTTC. Its translation: CASIVTAGNEQLF. This chain joins TRBV6-1 and TRBJ2-1; D might be TRBD2 (6 bases). CDR1 is MNHNS and CDR2 is SASEGT in the germline V gene. There are 13 residues in the CDR3.

This clonotype was found many times. The chain has TRBV4-3 and TRBJ2-5; perhaps TRBD2 as D (6 bases). Trimming took off 4 bases at V and 5 bases at J, with 14 bases between the two ends. The CDR3 consists of 14 residues. CDR1 is LGHNA and CDR2 is YSLEER in the germline V gene. CDR3 sequence reads: CASSPRGIGETQYF. The CDR3 coding sequence is TGCGCCAGCAGCCCCCGGGGGATAGGGGAGACCCAGTACTTC.

The CDR3 nucleotides are TGTGCCAGCAGCCTGGATGCCCCAGGGACCTCCTACGAGCAGTACTTC. It codes for CASSLDAPGTSYEQYF. V is TRBV11-1 and J is TRBJ2-7, with D perhaps TRBD1 or TRBD2 (5 bases each). V lost 5 bases and J lost 0, with 17 bases in between. The CDR3 sequence is 16 residues long. CDR1 is SGHAT and CDR2 is FQDESV in the germline V gene (reference sequence).

As to this clonotype: One end of the junction varies from germline; a read error may be responsible. This chain uses TRBV6-2 or TRBV6-3 with TRBJ1-1; no definite D call. Per the germline V gene, CDR1 is MNHEY and CDR2 is SVGEGT. The CDR3 runs to 12 residues. The CDR3: CASSKWNAEAFF. CDR3 nucleotides: TGTGCCAGCAGTAAGTGGAACGCTGAGGCTTTCTTT.

The CDR3 DNA is TGTGCCATCCGCTGGGACACCGCTTACGAGCAGTACTTC. Translation gives CAIRWDTAYEQYF. This chain uses TRBV10-3 with TRBJ2-7; D may be TRBD1 (6 bases). Germline V gene data show CDR1 as ENHRY and CDR2 as SYGVKD. The CDR3 has 13 amino acids. V shed 8 bases and J shed 4 bases, with 15 bases lying between them.

This clonotype was recorded at least ten times. The chain employs TRBV4-1 and TRBJ2-3, with 8 bases fitting TRBD2. V trimming: 4 bases; J trimming: 5 bases; junction bases outside the gene matches: 11. CDR3 length: 16 residues. CDR1 is MGHRA and CDR2 is YSYEKL in the germline V gene. The CDR3 DNA reads as TGCGCCAGCAGCCGGGGGGGAGCGGGAGCGGTAGATACGCAGTATTTT. This gives the protein CASSRGGAGAVDTQYF.

This clonotype has a handful of counts. V gene TRBV5-1 combines with J gene TRBJ2-7, with D tentatively TRBD1 or TRBD2 (6 bases each). Germline CDR1 and CDR2: SGHRS and YFSETQ. CDR3 length equals 15 residues. The ends were cut back, 1 base at V and 6 bases at J, with 17 bases in the middle. DNA for the CDR3: TGCGCCAGCAGCTTGTGGAGGGGGGACCCCTCCGAGCAGTACTTC. Protein: CASSLWRGDPSEQYF.

By share, this clonotype ranks as medium-sized. The chain has TRBV29-1 and TRBJ2-2; D is ambiguous. CDR3 length: 11 residues. CDR1 is SQVTM and CDR2 is ANQGSEA in the germline V gene. V lost 4 bases, J lost 4 bases, and 4 bases lay in between. For the CDR3, the DNA is TGCAGCGTTGGAGCCACCGGGGAGCTGTTTTTT. This codes for CSVGATGELFF.

With regard to this clonotype: Without the conserved terminal phenylalanine or tryptophan, this CDR3 likely stems from a read error. This chain connects TRBV6-6 to TRBJ1-1, with 7 bases aligning to TRBD1. Trimming took 5 bases from V and 11 from J; bases not matched to a gene: 11. CDR3 length equals 13 residues. CDR1 is MNHNY and CDR2 is SVGAGI in the germline V gene (reference sequence). CDR3 in amino acids: CASSVNRGEAAFS. The CDR3 region has the DNA TGTGCCAGCAGTGTCAACAGGGGCGAGGCTGCTTTCTCT.

About this clonotype: The junction and the germline gene differ at one end; a read error may be behind it. The chain is built from TRBV11-1 and TRBJ2-7, with D perhaps assigned TRBD1 or TRBD2 (5 bases each). The CDR3 covers 13 residues. Germline V gene data show CDR1 as SGHAT and CDR2 as FQDESV (reference sequence). This chain's CDR3 is CSSSEGPSGEQYF. The CDR3 region has the DNA TGTTCCAGCAGCGAGGGACCGTCGGGGGAGCAGTACTTC.

Worth noting for this clonotype: At one boundary the junction diverges from the germline segment, which might be a read error. The chain joins TRBV29-1 to TRBJ2-5, with a tentative D call TRBD1 (6 bases). Per germline, CDR1 SQVTM and CDR2 ANQGSEA. The CDR3 consists of 16 residues. CDR3 DNA: TGCAGCCCCAAGCCCTACCCCCAGACAGGTCAAGAGACACAGTACTTC. It specifies CSPKPYPQTGQETQYF.

Concerning this clonotype: One end of the junction varies from germline; a read error may be responsible. This chain links TRBV11-1 with TRBJ2-3; the D call may be TRBD1 or TRBD2 (5 bases each). Germline CDR1 reads SGHAT; CDR2 reads FQDESV (reference sequence). CDR3 length equals 15 residues. CDR3 sequence reads: CVSGLARVLPDTEYF. The CDR3 nucleotides are TGTGTCAGCGGCTTGGCCAGGGTACTGCCGGATACGGAGTATTTT. Complete variable domain (other parts from reference TRBV11-1 and TRBJ2-3): EAEVAQSPRYKITEKSQAVAFWCDPISGHATLYWYRQILGQGPELLVQFQDESVVDDSQLPKDRFSAERLKGVDSTLKIQPAELGDSAMYLCVSGLARVLPDTEYFGPGTRLTVL.

This clonotype was seen only once. Lacking the conserved final phenylalanine or tryptophan, this CDR3 likely reflects a read error. V is TRBV11-3 and J is TRBJ2-7; the match to TRBD2 covers 8 bases. This CDR3 is 15 amino acids long. Looked up from germline, CDR1 is SGHNT and CDR2 is YENEEA. The CDR3 DNA reads as TGTGTCAGCAGCTTAGATATGAGCGGGGGCGACGAGCAGTACATC. This codes for CVSSLDMSGGDEQYI.

The table lists this clonotype with a few counts. V usage is TRBV20-1 and J usage is TRBJ2-5, with 9 bases identical to TRBD2. The CDR3 length is 13 residues. Germline trimming cut 2 bases from V and 5 bases from J; bases unmatched to any gene: 3. Per germline, CDR1 DFQATT and CDR2 SNEGSKA (reference sequence). The CDR3 loop is CSARWLAGETQYF. The CDR3 coding sequence is TGCAGTGCTAGATGGCTAGCGGGGGAGACCCAGTACTTC.

Ten or more counts support this clonotype. V gene TRBV6-1 combines with J gene TRBJ1-2; 7 bases align to TRBD1. Germline lookup yields CDR1 MNHNS and CDR2 SASEGT. This CDR3 has 14 amino acids. After removal of 4 bases from V and 11 bases from J, the junction contained 13 bases not matched to a gene. In DNA form, the CDR3 reads TGTGCCAGCAGTGCCCTCTCGAGACAGGGCCTTTACACCTTC. Translating gives CASSALSRQGLYTF.

As regards this clonotype: Sequence at one end of the junction differs from germline and may be a read error. The chain recombines TRBV11-1 with TRBJ1-1; D gene unclear. Germline CDR1 and CDR2: SGHAT and FQDESV (reference sequence). This CDR3 spans 14 amino acids. CDR3 nucleotides: TGTACCAGCAGTTTATCGGCGGGCGAGACTGTAGCTTTCTTT. This encodes CTSSLSAGETVAFF.

By proportion, this clonotype is medium-sized. This CDR3 is CASSLDALVTEAFF. Written as DNA, the CDR3 is TGTGCCAGCAGCTTAGACGCGTTGGTCACTGAAGCTTTCTTT. V usage is TRBV11-3 and J usage is TRBJ1-1, with unresolved D. Trimming cost V 0 bases and J 4 bases, with 9 bases left between them. The CDR3 spans 14 residues. Germline V gene sequence: CDR1 SGHNT, CDR2 YENEEA.

Note on this clonotype: This may stem from a read error, because a much larger clone lies one nucleotide away. The chain has TRBV7-8 and TRBJ2-5; a possible D gene is TRBD1 (6 bases). This CDR3 spans 12 amino acids. CDR1 SGHVS and CDR2 FQNEAQ come from the germline V gene. Trimming removed 7 bases from V and 7 bases from J, with 13 bases in between. CDR3 residues: CASNHDRRTQYF. For the CDR3, the DNA is TGTGCCAGCAACCACGACAGGAGGACCCAGTACTTC.

This rearrangement joins TRBV20-1 to TRBJ2-7, with TRBD2 as a possible D gene (5 bases). Germline CDR1 reads DFQATT; CDR2 reads SNEGSKA (reference sequence). V lost 3 bases, J lost 0 bases, and 15 bases lay in between. The CDR3 covers 15 residues. This CDR3 is CSARDSKGPSYEQYF. The CDR3 DNA follows: TGCAGTGCTAGGGACTCCAAGGGTCCCTCCTACGAGCAGTACTTC.

Here the CDR3 DNA reads TGTGCCAGCAATGCTAGGTCGGGGGGGACTAACTATGGCTACACCTTC. This sequence encodes CASNARSGGTNYGYTF. This chain uses TRBV21-1 with TRBJ1-2. TRBV21-1 is flagged as a pseudogene. The CDR3 extends over 16 amino acids.

Comments on this clonotype: A much larger clone differs by one base, so this may be a read error. Here the CDR3 DNA reads TGTGCCAGCACCAAGATCCGGGACAGTTACACCGGGGAGCAGTTTTTT. Its translation is CASTKIRDSYTGEQFF. The gene calls are TRBV6-2 or TRBV6-3 and TRBJ2-2; 7 bases are shared with TRBD1. CDR1 and CDR2 (germline): MNHEY, SVGEGT. The CDR3 runs to 16 residues.